This T cell receptor beta chain was identified in a study of radiation and T cells in renal cell carcinoma. Whole-study findings and limits: Compared with controls, irradiated tumors showed greater TCR clonality.

Treatment reported: 15 Gy SBRT to primary tumor, nephrectomy 4 weeks later. The CDR3 loop spans 16 amino acids. The junction had 11 bases not matched to a gene; V was cut back by 6 bases and J by 1 base. CDR1 SGDLS and CDR2 YYNGEE come from the germline V gene. The table came from immunoSEQ multiplex PCR; TCRdb's copy has only in-frame clones and leaves some out. The sample holds tens of thousands of clones, around 49% seen once. About this clone: The antigen remains undetermined.

The J gene is TRBJ1-2, the V gene TRBV9, with 8 bases aligning to TRBD1. The specimen was tumor tissue, collected from a patient whose treatment included radiotherapy and nephrectomy. The sequence was collected from a woman aged 45-59 years with renal cell carcinoma. The CDR3 reads CASTRGQVARNYGYTF. The CDR3 region has the DNA TGTGCCAGCACCAGGGGACAGGTGGCTCGTAACTATGGCTACACCTTC.